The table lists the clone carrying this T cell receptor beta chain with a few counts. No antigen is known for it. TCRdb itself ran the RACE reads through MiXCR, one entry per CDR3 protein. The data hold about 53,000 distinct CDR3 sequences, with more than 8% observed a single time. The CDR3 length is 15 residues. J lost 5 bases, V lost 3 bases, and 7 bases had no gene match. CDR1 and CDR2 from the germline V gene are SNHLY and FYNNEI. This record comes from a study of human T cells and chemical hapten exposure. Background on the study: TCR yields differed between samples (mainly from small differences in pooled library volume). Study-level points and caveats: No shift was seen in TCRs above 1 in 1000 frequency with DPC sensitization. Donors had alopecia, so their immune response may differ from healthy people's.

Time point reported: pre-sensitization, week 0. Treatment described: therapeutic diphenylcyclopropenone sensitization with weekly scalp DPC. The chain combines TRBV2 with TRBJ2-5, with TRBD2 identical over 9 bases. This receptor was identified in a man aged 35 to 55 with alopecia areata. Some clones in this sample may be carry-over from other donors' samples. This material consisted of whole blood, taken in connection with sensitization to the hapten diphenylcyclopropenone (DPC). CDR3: CASSEGREGDETQYF. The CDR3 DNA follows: TGTGCCAGCAGTGAGGGGCGGGAGGGCGATGAGACCCAGTACTTC.